These T cell receptor beta chains were read from a single sample in a study of cytomegalovirus exposure and HLA in healthy donors. This table comes from immunoSEQ multiplex PCR, and its TCRdb copy is limited to in-frame clones, with some not included. This table has 170,000 or so clones, roughly 80% appearing once. Specimen: PBMCs. Receptors were obtained from a man over 45 in good health and CMV-seronegative. Each CDR3 is given with its conserved first and last residue. Each record gives: J gene, clone size, D gene, V gene, CDR3 protein, CDR3 DNA. A D gene is named only where the DNA matches it firmly. A clone size is listed for some rows: how often the clone was seen (once, few, many), or a class if it is expanded.

TRBJ1-2	-	TRBD1	TRBV5-4	CASSSGQNYGYTF	TGTGCCAGCAGCTCGGGACAGAATTATGGCTACACCTTC
TRBJ1-2	-	-	TRBV19	CASSISPRNYGYTF	TGTGCCAGTAGTATCTCCCCCCGGAACTATGGCTACACCTTC
TRBJ2-1	-	TRBD1	TRBV27	CASRLPGQGDNEQFF	TGTGCCAGCAGGCTACCGGGACAGGGGGACAATGAGCAGTTCTTC
TRBJ1-4	-	-	TRBV15	CATSRDVAATNEKLFF	TGTGCCACCAGCAGAGATGTGGCTGCAACTAATGAAAAACTGTTTTTT
TRBJ2-2	-	-	TRBV18	CASSPGHKTGELFF	TGTGCCAGCTCACCGGGGCATAAGACCGGGGAGCTGTTTTTT
TRBJ2-5	-	TRBD2	TRBV5-6	CASSKGLAGVRETQYF	TGTGCCAGCAGCAAGGGACTAGCGGGAGTAAGGGAGACCCAGTACTTC
TRBJ2-5	-	TRBD1	TRBV7-3	CASSSQGTAQETQYF	TGTGCCAGCAGCTCCCAGGGGACAGCCCAAGAGACCCAGTACTTC
TRBJ2-7	-	TRBD1	TRBV7-9	CASSLGPNRGSYEQYF	TGTGCCAGCAGCTTAGGACCGAACAGGGGTTCCTACGAGCAGTACTTC
TRBJ2-1	-	-	TRBV21-1	CASSKVGRDSYNEQFF	TGTGCCAGCAGCAAAGTAGGCAGGGACTCCTACAATGAGCAGTTCTTC
TRBJ1-5	-	-	TRBV2	CASKSDRSSNQPQHF	TGTGCCAGCAAATCGGACAGATCCAGCAATCAGCCCCAGCATTTT
TRBJ1-1	few	TRBD1	TRBV5-6	CASSLLRDRGGNTEAFF	TGTGCCAGCAGCTTGCTCCGGGACAGGGGGGGTAACACTGAAGCTTTCTTT
TRBJ2-7	-	-	TRBV9	CASSPRVQAYEQYF	TGTGCCAGCAGCCCCCGAGTCCAGGCCTACGAGCAGTACTTC
TRBJ2-1	-	TRBD2	TRBV28	CASISSGSRGNEQFF	TGTGCCAGCATATCTAGCGGGAGTCGGGGCAATGAGCAGTTCTTC
TRBJ1-2	-	-	TRBV5-4	CASSPVTGVYGYTF	TGTGCCAGCAGCCCCGTCACGGGGGTCTATGGCTACACCTTC
TRBJ1-5	few	TRBD1	TRBV6-6	CASSYALDRGQPQHF	TGTGCCAGCAGTTACGCTTTGGACAGGGGTCAGCCCCAGCATTTT
TRBJ1-2	-	-	TRBV4-2	CASSQPGNYGYTF	TGTGCCAGCAGCCAGCCAGGGAACTATGGCTACACCTTC
TRBJ2-7	-	-	TRBV11-2	CASSFGQGHEQYF	TGTGCCAGCAGCTTTGGTCAGGGCCACGAGCAGTACTTC
TRBJ2-7	-	TRBD2	TRBV11-2	CASSIYSGGAHEQYF	TGTGCCAGCAGCATATATAGCGGGGGGGCCCACGAGCAGTACTTC
TRBJ2-7	once	TRBD2	TRBV7-9	CASSLDSGAGEQYF	TGTGCCAGCAGCTTAGATAGCGGGGCCGGGGAGCAGTACTTC
TRBJ1-2	-	TRBD1	TRBV4-2	CASSRGTGVGPNYGYTF	TGTGCCAGCAGCCGCGGGACAGGGGTGGGCCCTAACTATGGCTACACCTTC
TRBJ1-6	-	-	TRBV7-8	CASSKSWRPPGGYNSPLHF	TGTGCCAGCAGCAAGTCGTGGCGGCCCCCAGGAGGGTATAATTCACCCCTCCACTTT
TRBJ1-2	-	TRBD1	TRBV7-2	CASSADRGNWGYTF	TGTGCCAGCAGCGCCGACAGGGGGAACTGGGGCTACACCTTC
TRBJ1-3	-	TRBD1	TRBV5-6	CASSSGQGIINTIYF	TGTGCCAGCAGTTCTGGACAGGGGATCATAAACACCATATATTTT
TRBJ2-7	few	-	TRBV5-1	CASSNRPTYEQYF	TGCGCCAGCAGTAACCGCCCCACTTACGAGCAGTACTTC
TRBJ1-3	-	TRBD1	TRBV5-1	CASSMDRGNTIYF	TGCGCCAGCAGCATGGACAGGGGTAACACCATATATTTT
TRBJ2-7	few	-	TRBV7-8	CASSLYTDGAYEQYF	TGTGCCAGCAGCTTGTACACGGACGGGGCCTACGAGCAGTACTTC
TRBJ2-7	-	TRBD2	TRBV19	CVREPGPGGEQYF	TGTGTTCGAGAGCCCGGTCCCGGGGGGGAGCAGTACTTC
TRBJ2-3	-	TRBD1	TRBV10-3	CAISPNTGQGRPDTQYF	TGTGCCATCAGTCCTAACACGGGACAGGGGAGGCCAGATACGCAGTATTTT
TRBJ2-7	-	-	TRBV15	CATSINVRVPPNEQYF	TGTGCCACCAGCATAAACGTCCGGGTGCCGCCTAACGAGCAGTACTTC
TRBJ1-5	-	TRBD1	TRBV27	CASRGTGGQPQHF	TGTGCCAGCAGGGGGACAGGGGGTCAGCCCCAGCATTTT
TRBJ1-6	-	TRBD1	TRBV5-4	CASSYGTGGLNSPLHF	TGTGCCAGCAGCTATGGGACAGGGGGTTTGAATTCACCCCTCCACTTT
TRBJ2-3	-	TRBD2	TRBV7-2	CASRPGLAGGPQQYF	TGTGCCAGCAGACCCGGACTAGCGGGGGGGCCTCAGCAGTATTTT
TRBJ1-1	few	-	TRBV5-1	CASSPQGAPEGAFF	TGCGCCAGCAGCCCTCAAGGGGCGCCCGAAGGAGCTTTCTTT
TRBJ2-1	-	-	TRBV27	CASSFNGNTYNEQFF	TGTGCCAGCAGTTTTAACGGGAACACCTACAATGAGCAGTTCTTC
TRBJ1-1	-	-	TRBV6-5	CASSSPGVMNTEAFF	TGTGCCAGCAGTTCCCCGGGGGTTATGAACACTGAAGCTTTCTTT
TRBJ2-3	-	-	TRBV7-2	CASSLGGTYTDTQYF	TGTGCCAGCAGCTTAGGCGGGACCTACACAGATACGCAGTATTTT
TRBJ1-5	-	TRBD1	TRBV19	CASSKGTANNQPQHF	TGTGCCAGTAGTAAAGGGACAGCTAACAATCAGCCCCAGCATTTT
TRBJ1-4	-	-	TRBV4-1	CASSQDWQNPTNEKLFF	TGCGCCAGCAGCCAAGATTGGCAGAACCCGACTAATGAAAAACTGTTTTTT
TRBJ2-1	-	TRBD2	TRBV7-3	CASSSGTSGRYNEQFF	TGTGCCAGCAGCTCCGGGACTAGCGGGAGGTACAATGAGCAGTTCTTC
TRBJ1-4	-	-	TRBV5-4	CASSQGLTSEKLFF	TGTGCCAGCAGCCAGGGACTCACTAGTGAAAAACTGTTTTTT
TRBJ1-3	-	-	TRBV5-1	CASSLSLGSGNTIYF	TGCGCCAGCAGCTTGAGTCTCGGGTCTGGAAACACCATATATTTT